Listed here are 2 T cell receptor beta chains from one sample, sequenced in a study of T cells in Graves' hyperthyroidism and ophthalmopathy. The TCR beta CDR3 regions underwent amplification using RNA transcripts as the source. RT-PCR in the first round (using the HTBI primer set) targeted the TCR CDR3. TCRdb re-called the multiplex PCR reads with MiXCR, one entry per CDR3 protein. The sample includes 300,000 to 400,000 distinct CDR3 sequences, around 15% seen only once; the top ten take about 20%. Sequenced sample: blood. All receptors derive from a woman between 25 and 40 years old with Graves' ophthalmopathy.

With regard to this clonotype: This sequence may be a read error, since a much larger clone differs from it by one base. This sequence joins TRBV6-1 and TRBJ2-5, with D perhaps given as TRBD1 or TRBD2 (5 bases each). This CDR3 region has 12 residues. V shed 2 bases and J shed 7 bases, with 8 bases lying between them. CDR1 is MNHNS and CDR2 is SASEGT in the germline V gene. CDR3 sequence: CASSETGGTQYF. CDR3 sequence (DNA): TGTGCCAGCAGTGAAACAGGAGGGACCCAGTACTTC.

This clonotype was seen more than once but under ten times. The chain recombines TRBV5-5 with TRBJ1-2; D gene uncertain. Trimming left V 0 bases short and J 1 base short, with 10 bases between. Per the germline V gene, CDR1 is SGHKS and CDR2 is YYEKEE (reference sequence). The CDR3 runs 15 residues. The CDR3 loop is CASSLELRFNYGYTF. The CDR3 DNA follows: TGTGCCAGCAGCTTGGAGCTCAGATTTAACTATGGCTACACCTTC.